This TCR beta chain is from a study of PD-1 blockade in classical Hodgkin lymphoma. V was pared by 2 bases and J by 4 bases, with 17 bases between. This CDR3 region has 16 residues. Looked up from germline, CDR1 is MNHEY and CDR2 is SVGAGI. Worth noting for this clone: The target antigen is unknown.

Each patient experienced a relapse that followed autologous stem cell transplantation, and brentuximab vedotin exposure varied. Purification of CD4+ T cells from thawed PBMCs was performed via magnetic negative selection. Study findings and constraints: Newly diagnosed patients were said to have less baseline TCR diversity than healthy donors did.

Clones were read by immunoSEQ multiplex PCR, and TCRdb kept only the in-frame ones, dropping some. The sample lists tens of thousands of clones; 85% were seen once. This specimen consisted of CD4+ T cells from blood, obtained at baseline. This receptor was taken from a human donor with classical Hodgkin lymphoma. This rearrangement joins TRBV6-5 to TRBJ1-1; D gene unclear. CDR3 DNA: TGTGCCAGCAGTTACGGGGTGGGGAAGTCAGCCACTGAAGCTTTCTTT. It yields the protein CASSYGVGKSATEAFF.